Given below is one T cell receptor beta chain in context. Profiled with immunoSEQ multiplex PCR; TCRdb holds only in-frame clones, not every one. This sample has approximately 250,000 clones, with around 90% found just once. The ends lost 5 bases at V and 5 bases at J; junction bases unmatched: 9. The CDR3 totals 15 residues. Germline V gene sequence: CDR1 LGHDT, CDR2 YNNKEL (reference sequence). The source of the sample is a study of blood T cell repertoires in COVID-19. Sequenced input: peripheral blood. This chain uses TRBV3-1 (or the pseudogene TRBV3-2) with TRBJ2-5; TRBD1 agrees at 9 bases. The TCR originated in a woman in her 70s with COVID-19, enrolled during active disease. The CDR3 DNA reads TGTGCCAGCAGCGAAAACAGGGGGCGCTTTGAGACCCAGTACTTC. It encodes CASSENRGRFETQYF.